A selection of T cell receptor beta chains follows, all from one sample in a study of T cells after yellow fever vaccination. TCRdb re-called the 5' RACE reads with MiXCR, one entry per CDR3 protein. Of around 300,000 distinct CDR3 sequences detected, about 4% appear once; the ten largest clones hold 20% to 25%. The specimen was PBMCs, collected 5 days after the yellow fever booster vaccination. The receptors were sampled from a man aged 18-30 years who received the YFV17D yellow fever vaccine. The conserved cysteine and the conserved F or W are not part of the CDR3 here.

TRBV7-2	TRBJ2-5	ASSSPKRGETQY
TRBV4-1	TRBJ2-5	ASSSRDSQETQY
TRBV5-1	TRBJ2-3	ASSLGSGGPPTDTQY
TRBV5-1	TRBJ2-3	ASSLDRPARSDTQY
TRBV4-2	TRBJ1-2	ASSHDRDRPGGYT
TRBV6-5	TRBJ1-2	ASSYSGRDYYGYT
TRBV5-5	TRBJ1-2	ASSFLGNYGYT
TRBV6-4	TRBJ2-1	ASSPGGAGAASSYNEQF
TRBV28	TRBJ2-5	ASREVEGEYQETQY
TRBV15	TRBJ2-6	ATSRDLAGTNVLT
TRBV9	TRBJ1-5	ASSSRGGYNQPQH
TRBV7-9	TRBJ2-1	ASSPRDGTGASSYNEQF
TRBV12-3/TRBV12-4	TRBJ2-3	ASNAGDLPTQY
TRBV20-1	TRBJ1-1	SARDRAGGYTEAF
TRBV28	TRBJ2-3	ASSLLGADTQY
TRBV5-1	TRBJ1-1	ASSSWTGNTEAF
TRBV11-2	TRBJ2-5	ATESLGGETQY
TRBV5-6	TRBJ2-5	ASSLYGLAGGRTQY
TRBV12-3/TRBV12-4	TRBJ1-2	ASRHGLQGNYGYT
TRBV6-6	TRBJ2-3	AAGGLAGGLRVY
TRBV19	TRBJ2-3	ASSIPGRDTQY
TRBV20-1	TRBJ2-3	SASTAAGVTDTQY
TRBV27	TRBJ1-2	ASTGGDAYGYT
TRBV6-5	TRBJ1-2	ASSYSNQGYGYT
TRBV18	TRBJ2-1	ASSQVLNEQF
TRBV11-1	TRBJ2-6	ASSALVGVGANVLT
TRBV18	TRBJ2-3	ASSPRFADRSTDTQY
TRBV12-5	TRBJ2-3	ASRGDTSTDTQY
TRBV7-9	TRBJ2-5	ASSSTGGRIEMETQY
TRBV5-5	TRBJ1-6	ASSTRLLAAGVDNSPLH
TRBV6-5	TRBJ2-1	ASSYVAGEGNEQF
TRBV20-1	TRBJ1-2	SATGTGSGYGYT
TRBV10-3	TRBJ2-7	AAGLAVYEQY
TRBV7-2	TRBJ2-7	ASSLSITSGGAGEQY
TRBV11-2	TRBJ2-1	ASTPNLGTNEQF
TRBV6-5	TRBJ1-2	ASSQGGRYYGYT
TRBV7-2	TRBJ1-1	ASSLVGLNTEAF
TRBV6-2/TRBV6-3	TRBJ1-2	ASSLTDGYT
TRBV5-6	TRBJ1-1	ASSGAGTVNTEAF
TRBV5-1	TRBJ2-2	ASSPGQPLTGELF
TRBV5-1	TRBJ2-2	ASSYFSGSANTGELF
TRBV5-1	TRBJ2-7	ASSFGTHYEQY
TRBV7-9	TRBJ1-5	ASSLEGAQH
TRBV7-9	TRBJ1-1	ASSSPRPGHTRGF
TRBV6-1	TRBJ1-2	ASRPTGVGGYT
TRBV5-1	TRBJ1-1	ASRPDRAGTGTEAF
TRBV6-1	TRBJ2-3	ASAAYPDTQY
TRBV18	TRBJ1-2	ASSPGTGGAGYGYT
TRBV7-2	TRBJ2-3	ASSATGITDTQY
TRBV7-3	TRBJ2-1	ASSPGTGSYEQF
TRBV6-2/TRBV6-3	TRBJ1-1	ASTAGRTGRNTEAF
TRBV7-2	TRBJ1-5	ASQGYNQPQH
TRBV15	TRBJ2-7	ATSSYQGAYEQY
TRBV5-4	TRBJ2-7	ASSLGDIPYEQY
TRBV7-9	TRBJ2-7	ASTSDAGIYEQY
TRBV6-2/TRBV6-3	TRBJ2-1	ASSYRQGPGSYTEQF
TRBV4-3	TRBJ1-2	ASSQLIDRPEDDGYT
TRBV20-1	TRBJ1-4	SARGVQNEKLF
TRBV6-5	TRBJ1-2	ASSYSKTIGRPYGYT
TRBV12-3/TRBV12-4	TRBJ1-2	ASRGDGHYGYT